These 21 T cell receptor beta chains came from one sample sequenced in a study of T cell clonality in common variable immunodeficiency. Whole-study findings and limits: Common variable immunodeficiency TCR beta sequences reportedly had fewer deletions and N-nucleotide insertions.

Generated by immunoSEQ multiplex PCR, the TCRdb table keeps only in-frame clones and is missing some. This sample has under 15,000 clones, each found more than once. These receptors' antigens are unknown. The sample taken for sequencing was peripheral blood mononuclear cells. The receptor source for this set is a human donor with common variable immunodeficiency.

This clone was observed a few times. The DNA ends 3 residues before the CDR3 does, and the rest of the CDR3 is filled in from the germline J gene. The chain employs TRBV6-2 or TRBV6-3 and TRBJ2-5; TRBD2 is a possible D gene (6 bases). The CDR3 has 16 amino acids. Germline CDR1 reads MNHEY; CDR2 reads SVGEGT. V was clipped by 5 bases and J by 5 bases, with 21 bases between them. The CDR3 sequence is CASSTTTRGSGETQYF. The sequenced part of the CDR3 DNA is TGTGCCAGCAGTACAACTACCCGGGGGAGCGGGGAGACC.

Remarks on this clone: The read ends 3 residues shy of where the CDR3 ends; the end is completed using the germline J gene. The chain carries TRBV6-2 or TRBV6-3 and TRBJ1-2, with D perhaps matching TRBD1 (5 bases). V lost 5 bases to trimming and J lost 4 bases, with 11 bases between them. The germline V gene encodes CDR1 MNHEY and CDR2 SVGEGT. CDR3 length equals 13 residues. The CDR3 protein is CASSTTAPYGYTF. Partial CDR3 DNA: TGTGCCAGCAGTACGACAGCCCCCTATGGC.

Points on this clone: The read ends 3 residues shy of where the CDR3 ends; the end is completed using the germline J gene. The rearrangement links TRBV7-9 to TRBJ2-2; D remains ambiguous. This CDR3 comprises 12 residues. Looked up from germline, CDR1 is SEHNR and CDR2 is FQNEAQ (reference sequence). Between the trimmed V and J ends, which lost 11 bases and 3 bases, there was a span of 10 bases. CDR3 bases read: TGTGCCGGTCACAGTTACACCGGGGAG. Its translation: CAGHSYTGE. The complete CDR3 reads CAGHSYTGELFF.

Partial CDR3 DNA: TGTGCCAGCAGCAACTTCCGGGGGGATAGTAACTATGGC. It encodes CASSNFRGDSNYG. The full CDR3 sequence reads CASSNFRGDSNYGYTF. V and J are TRBV7-8 and TRBJ1-2; D possibly corresponds to TRBD1 (5 bases). The DNA ends 3 residues before the CDR3 does, and the rest of the CDR3 is filled in from the germline J gene. From germline, CDR1 is SGHVS and CDR2 FQNEAQ. The CDR3 sequence is 16 residues long. The ends were cut back, 5 bases at V and 1 base at J, with 17 bases in the middle.

This clone has a handful of counts. The CDR3 end falls 3 residues outside the read, so it is completed with the germline J gene. This chain uses TRBV2 with TRBJ1-5; 9 bases agree with TRBD1. The germline V gene encodes CDR1 SNHLY and CDR2 FYNNEI. The V gene end was trimmed by 4 bases and the J gene end by 1 base; junction bases not matched to a gene: 5. The CDR3 has 16 amino acids. The sequenced part of the CDR3 DNA is TGTGCCAGCAGTGGGACAGGGGAGGGGAGCAATCAGCCC. This encodes CASSGTGEGSNQP. The full CDR3 reads CASSGTGEGSNQPQHF.

Of note for this clone: The sequence runs out 3 residues before the end of the CDR3; the remainder is reconstructed from the germline J gene. The chain employs TRBV5-5 and TRBJ2-7; TRBD1 is a possible D gene (6 bases). CDR1 SGHKS and CDR2 YYEKEE come from the germline V gene (reference sequence). V was shortened by 4 bases and J by 0 bases, with 11 bases between the two germline ends. The CDR3 has 14 residues. The covered CDR3 bases are TGTGCCAGCAGCCCCAACAGGGCCTCCTACGAG. Protein product: CASSPNRASYE. The complete CDR3 reads CASSPNRASYEQYF.

As for this clone: Coverage ceases 3 residues before the CDR3 finishes, and the germline J gene fills in the end. This chain connects TRBV7-9 to TRBJ2-1; no clear D. The CDR3 extends over 15 amino acids. Trimming took off 5 bases at V and 1 base at J, with 12 bases between the two ends. Per germline, CDR1 SEHNR and CDR2 FQNEAQ (reference sequence). The CDR3 loop is CASSPPTASYNEQFF. The covered CDR3 bases are TGTGCCAGCAGCCCGCCGACTGCTTCCTACAATGAG.

As for this clone: Read data end 3 residues before the CDR3 end; the end is taken from the germline J gene. J is TRBJ2-2 and V is TRBV7-2; 7 positions agree with TRBD1. The CDR3 has 15 amino acids. V lost 2 bases to trimming and J lost 6 bases; unmatched junction nucleotides: 6. CDR1 and CDR2 from the germline V gene are SGHTA and FQGNSA. CDR3 DNA (partial): TGTGCCAGCAGCTTAATACAGGGGTTCGCCGGGGAG. Residues: CASSLIQGFAGE. The full CDR3 protein is CASSLIQGFAGELFF.

As to this clone: Read sequence stops 3 residues before the CDR3 end, and the germline J gene provides the missing end. The chain joins TRBV7-9 to TRBJ2-7; 7 bases are shared with TRBD1. This CDR3 region has 14 residues. CDR1 is SEHNR, CDR2 FQNEAQ, per germline (reference sequence). The V and J ends lost 2 bases and 2 bases, in that order; junction bases with no gene match: 3. CDR3 DNA, as far as it was read: TGTGCCAGCAGCTTACGGGACAGTACCTACGAG. Its translation: CASSLRDSTYE. The CDR3 in its entirety is CASSLRDSTYEQYF.

Turning to this clone: The read terminates 3 residues before the CDR3 end, so the remaining end is supplied by the germline J gene. V and J are TRBV6-2 or TRBV6-3 and TRBJ1-5, with TRBD1 identical over 8 bases. The CDR3 sequence is 14 residues long. V shed 5 bases, J shed 7 bases, and the junction held 7 bases outside the gene matches. CDR1 and CDR2 (germline): MNHEY, SVGEGT. The sequenced part of the CDR3 DNA is TGTGCCAGCAGTACAACAGGGGGGGGGCAGCCC. Its protein is CASSTTGGGQP. The CDR3 in its entirety is CASSTTGGGQPQHF.

This clone was seen many times. The read falls 3 residues short of the CDR3 end, and the missing part is taken from the germline J gene. The V call is TRBV18, the J call TRBJ1-5; D might be TRBD1 (5 bases). V was cut by 5 bases and J by 0 bases, with 11 bases left in between. Germline CDR1 reads KGHSH; CDR2 reads LQKENI. The CDR3 spans 15 residues. The CDR3 DNA, read in part, is TGTGCCAGCTCATGGGGGGATAATAGCAATCAGCCC. It translates to CASSWGDNSNQP. The CDR3, in full, reads CASSWGDNSNQPQHF.

This clone was seen at least ten times. Read data end 3 residues before the CDR3 end; the end is taken from the germline J gene. The V call is TRBV10-1, the J call TRBJ1-1; 7 bases match TRBD1. The J segment lost 3 bases and the V segment lost 5 bases, leaving 6 bases of the junction unmatched. CDR3 size: 14 residues. CDR1 WNHNN and CDR2 SYGVQD come from the germline V gene (reference sequence). The sequenced CDR3 bases are TGCGCCAGCAGTTCTGACAGGGTCGACACTGAA. This encodes CASSSDRVDTE. In full, the CDR3 reads CASSSDRVDTEAFF.

This clone has more than one count but fewer than ten. The read is 3 residues too short to cover the CDR3 end, so that end is filled in from the germline J gene. The chain recombines TRBV30 with TRBJ1-5; D uncertain. The CDR3 runs 13 residues. Germline CDR1 reads GTSNPN; CDR2 reads SVGIG (reference sequence). V was pared by 1 base and J by 5 bases, with 9 bases between. The CDR3 loop is CAWSGAGDQPQHF. Incomplete CDR3 DNA: TGTGCCTGGAGTGGGGCAGGTGATCAGCCC.

This clone was seen a handful of times. Sequencing ends 3 residues short of the CDR3 end; the germline J gene provides the rest. The chain recombines TRBV30 with TRBJ1-5; TRBD1 matches at 9 bases. Germline loops: CDR1 GTSNPN, CDR2 SVGIG (reference sequence). J was trimmed by 7 bases and V by 3 bases; bases with no gene match: 7. This CDR3 is built from 14 residues. The sequenced part of the CDR3 DNA is TGTGCCTGGAGATCACCACAGGGGGCACAGCCC. Translated: CAWRSPQGAQP. The full CDR3 sequence reads CAWRSPQGAQPQHF. The complete variable domain, with remaining parts taken from reference TRBV30 and TRBJ1-5, reads SQTIHQWPATLVQPVGSPLSLECTVEGTSNPNLYWYRQAAGRGLQLLFYSVGIGQISSEVPQNLSASRPQDRQFILSSKKLLLSDSGFYLCAWRSPQGAQPQHFGDGTRLSIL.

This clone has a handful of counts. Read coverage stops 3 residues before the CDR3 terminus; the germline J gene supplies the remainder. The V and J genes are TRBV30 and TRBJ2-6; no reliable D call. CDR1 and CDR2 from the germline V gene are GTSNPN and SVGIG (reference sequence). The CDR3 spans 12 residues. V dropped 3 bases and J dropped 2 bases, with 2 bases sitting between them. Partial CDR3 DNA: TGTGCCTGGAGCACTGGGGCCAACGTC. This gives the protein CAWSTGANV. The CDR3 as a whole reads CAWSTGANVLTF.

Details on this clone: The read halts 3 residues ahead of the CDR3 end, with the missing end drawn from the germline J gene. V gene TRBV30 combines with J gene TRBJ2-7; 9 positions match TRBD1. The germline gives CDR1 GTSNPN, CDR2 SVGIG (reference sequence). CDR3 length: 13 amino acids. After removal of 7 bases from V and 6 bases from J, the junction contained 10 bases not matched to a gene. CDR3 in amino acids: CASEQGALSEQYF. Partial CDR3 DNA: TGTGCCTCCGAACAGGGGGCATTGAGCGAG.

As regards this clone: With the read ending 3 residues before the CDR3 end, the germline J gene is used to fill in that end. The V call is TRBV6-2 or TRBV6-3, the J call TRBJ2-7, with 8 bases matching TRBD1. After removal of 8 bases from V and 5 bases from J, the junction contained 5 bases not matched to a gene. Germline V gene data show CDR1 as MNHEY and CDR2 as SVGEGT. The CDR3 has 12 residues. The CDR3 protein is CASGQGGHEQYF. The part of the CDR3 DNA that was read is TGTGCCAGCGGACAGGGAGGCCACGAG.

As regards this clone: The read ends 3 residues before the CDR3 terminus; that terminus is restored from the germline J gene. The V gene is TRBV7-2, the J gene TRBJ2-7; possible D gene TRBD1, 6 bases. The V end was cut by 6 bases, the J end by 4 bases, with 13 bases between. There are 13 residues in the CDR3. Per the germline V gene, CDR1 is SGHTA and CDR2 is FQGNSA. The sequenced part of the CDR3 DNA is TGTGCCAGCAGTAGTAAGGGGGTATACGAG. It codes for CASSSKGVYE. The whole CDR3 reads CASSSKGVYEQYF.

This clone was seen a handful of times. Sequencing ends 3 residues short of the CDR3 end; the germline J gene provides the rest. The chain uses TRBV18 and TRBJ2-7; 9 bases map to TRBD1. Germline V gene lookup returns CDR1 KGHSH and CDR2 LQKENI. V lost 3 bases and J lost 6; bases outside the gene matches: 9. This CDR3 has 15 amino acids. The CDR3 protein is CASSPGQGAAGEQYF. Incomplete CDR3 DNA: TGTGCCAGCTCACCGGGACAGGGAGCAGCGGGCGAG.

This clone was detected only a few times. Read sequence stops 3 residues before the CDR3 end, and the germline J gene provides the missing end. The chain has TRBV2 and TRBJ2-1; 11 positions match TRBD1. The CDR3 loop spans 15 amino acids. V trimming: 5 bases; J trimming: 6 bases; junction bases outside the gene matches: 6. Germline V gene data show CDR1 as SNHLY and CDR2 as FYNNEI. The CDR3: CASSTGQGGPNEQFF. CDR3 DNA, as far as it was read: TGTGCCAGCAGTACGGGACAGGGGGGCCCCAATGAG.

This clone showed up just a few times. Read data end 3 residues before the CDR3 end; the end is taken from the germline J gene. The V and J genes are TRBV18 and TRBJ1-4, with D maybe TRBD1 (6 bases). CDR1 KGHSH and CDR2 LQKENI come from the germline V gene. The CDR3 extends over 17 amino acids. V gave up 6 bases and J gave up 0 bases, with 17 bases separating them. The chain's CDR3 is CASSPLTGTATNEKLFF. The part of the CDR3 DNA that was read is TGTGCCAGCTCCCCCTTGACAGGAACTGCAACTAATGAAAAA.